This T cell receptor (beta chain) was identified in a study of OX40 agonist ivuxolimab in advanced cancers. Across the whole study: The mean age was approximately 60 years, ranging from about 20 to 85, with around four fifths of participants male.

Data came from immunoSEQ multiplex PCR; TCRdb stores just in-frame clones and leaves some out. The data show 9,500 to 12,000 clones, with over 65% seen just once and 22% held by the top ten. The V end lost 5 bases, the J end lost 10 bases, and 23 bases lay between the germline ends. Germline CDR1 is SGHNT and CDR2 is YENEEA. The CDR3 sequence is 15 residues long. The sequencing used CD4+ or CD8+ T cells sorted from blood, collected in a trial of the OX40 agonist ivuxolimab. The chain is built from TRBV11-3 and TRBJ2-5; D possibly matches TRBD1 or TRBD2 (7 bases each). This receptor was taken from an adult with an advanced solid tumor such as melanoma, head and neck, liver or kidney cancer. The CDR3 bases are TGTGCCAGCAGCCGACTAGCAAGGGGGCACCTGGGCCAGTACTTC. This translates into CASSRLARGHLGQYF.